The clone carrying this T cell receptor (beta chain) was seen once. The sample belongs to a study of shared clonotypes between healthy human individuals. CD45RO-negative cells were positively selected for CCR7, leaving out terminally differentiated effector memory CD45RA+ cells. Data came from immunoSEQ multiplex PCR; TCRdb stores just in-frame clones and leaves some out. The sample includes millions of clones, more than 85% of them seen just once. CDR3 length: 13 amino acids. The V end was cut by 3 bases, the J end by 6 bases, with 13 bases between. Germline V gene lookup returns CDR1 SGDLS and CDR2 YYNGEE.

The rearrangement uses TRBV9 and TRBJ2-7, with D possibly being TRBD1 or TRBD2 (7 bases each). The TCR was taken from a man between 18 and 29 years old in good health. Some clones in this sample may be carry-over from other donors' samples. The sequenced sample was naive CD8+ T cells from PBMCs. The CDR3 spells CASSAPGGVEQYF. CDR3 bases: TGTGCCAGCAGCGCCCCAGGGGGGGTCGAGCAGTACTTC.